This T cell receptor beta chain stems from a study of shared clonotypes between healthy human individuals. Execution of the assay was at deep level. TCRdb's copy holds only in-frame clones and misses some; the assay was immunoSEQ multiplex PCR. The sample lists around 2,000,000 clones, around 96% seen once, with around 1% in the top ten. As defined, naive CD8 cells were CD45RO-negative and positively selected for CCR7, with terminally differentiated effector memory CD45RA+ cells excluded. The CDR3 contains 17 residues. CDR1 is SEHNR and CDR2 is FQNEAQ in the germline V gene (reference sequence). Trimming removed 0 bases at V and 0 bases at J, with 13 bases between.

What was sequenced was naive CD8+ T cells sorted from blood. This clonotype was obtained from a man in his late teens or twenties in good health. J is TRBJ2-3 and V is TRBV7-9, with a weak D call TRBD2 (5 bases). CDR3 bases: TGTGCCAGCAGCTTAGCGGGGAGCGGAGCTAGCACAGATACGCAGTATTTT. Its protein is CASSLAGSGASTDTQYF. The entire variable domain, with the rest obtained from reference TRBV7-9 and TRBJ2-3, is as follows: DTGVSQNPRHKITKRGQNVTFRCDPISEHNRLYWYRQTLGQGPEFLTYFQNEAQLEKSRLLSDRFSAERPKGSFSTLEIQRTEQGDSAMYLCASSLAGSGASTDTQYFGPGTRLTVL.